A selection of T cell receptor beta chains follows, all from one sample in a study of blood T cell repertoires in COVID-19. Sequencing was performed with immunoSEQ multiplex PCR; in TCRdb, only in-frame clones are kept and a portion is missing. The data contain 65,000 to 95,000 clones, around nine tenths of them singletons. Specimen: peripheral blood. The receptors derive from a man aged 65 to 85 with active or convalescent COVID-19. Each CDR3 is given with its conserved first and last residue. The D gene is left open where the match is weak.

V gene	J gene	D gene	CDR3 protein
TRBV5-1	TRBJ2-5	-	CASSLLRDQETQYF
TRBV6-6	TRBJ2-5	TRBD2	CASSGGETQYF
TRBV10-1	TRBJ1-1	TRBD1	CASSEMGQGEAFF
TRBV5-1	TRBJ2-2	TRBD2	CASSLIGTSGRGDTGELFF
TRBV10-3	TRBJ2-2	TRBD2	CAISGAGEVAGELFF
TRBV27	TRBJ2-7	TRBD1	CASRDRGYEQYF
TRBV19	TRBJ1-5	TRBD1	CASSLIPGQKNQPQHF
TRBV6-1	TRBJ2-3	TRBD2	CASSGPGTSGRTDTQYF
TRBV6-1	TRBJ1-2	-	CASSDHGREDGYTF
TRBV3-1/TRBV3-2	TRBJ1-4	TRBD1	CASSQQAGQGGEKLFF